Below, 4 T cell receptor beta chains from the same sample are listed, as sequenced in a study of response to subunit inactivated influenza vaccine. From the RT-PCR reads, TCRdb called clonotypes with MiXCR, one entry per CDR3 protein. The sample gives under 200,000 distinct CDR3 sequences, around 11% of which show up once; around 33% is in the top ten. This material consisted of CD8+ T cells sorted from PBMCs, taken around 25 months after vaccination. Receptors were obtained from a man aged 50-75 years who received an inactivated influenza vaccine.

The chain carries TRBV20-1 and TRBJ2-1; the match to TRBD1 covers 7 bases. Germline V lookup: CDR1 DFQATT, CDR2 SNEGSKA (reference sequence). This CDR3 has 14 residues. V lost 3 bases to trimming and J lost 5 bases; unmatched junction nucleotides: 7. The CDR3, as DNA: TGCAGTGCTAGGGGAAGGACAGGACACAATGAGCAGTTCTTC. This encodes CSARGRTGHNEQFF.

This clonotype was seen repeatedly, ten times or more. V and J are TRBV6-5 and TRBJ2-7; the D is unclear. V dropped 0 bases and J dropped 1 base, with 7 bases sitting between them. Germline CDR1 is MNHEY and CDR2 is SVGAGI. CDR3 length equals 14 residues. CDR3 loop: CASSYSGPSYEQYF. Written as DNA, the CDR3 is TGTGCCAGCAGTTACTCTGGACCTTCCTACGAGCAGTACTTC.

V usage is TRBV6-1 and J usage is TRBJ2-1; 13 bases align to TRBD2. The V gene end was trimmed by 8 bases and the J gene end by 8 bases; junction bases not matched to a gene: 6. The CDR3 is 14 amino acids. Germline values: CDR1 MNHNS, CDR2 SASEGT. The CDR3 here is CASATSGRWYEQFF. DNA of the CDR3: TGTGCCAGCGCGACTAGCGGGAGGTGGTATGAGCAGTTCTTC.

This clonotype was observed a few times. The genes are TRBV29-1 and TRBJ2-5, with D hard to call. Trimming stripped 2 bases from V and 5 bases from J, with 18 bases between. The CDR3 is 15 amino acids. Germline CDR1 is SQVTM and CDR2 is ANQGSEA. CDR3 in amino acids: CSVENIEQQEETQYF. In DNA form, the CDR3 reads TGCAGCGTTGAAAATATCGAACAGCAAGAGGAGACCCAGTACTTC.